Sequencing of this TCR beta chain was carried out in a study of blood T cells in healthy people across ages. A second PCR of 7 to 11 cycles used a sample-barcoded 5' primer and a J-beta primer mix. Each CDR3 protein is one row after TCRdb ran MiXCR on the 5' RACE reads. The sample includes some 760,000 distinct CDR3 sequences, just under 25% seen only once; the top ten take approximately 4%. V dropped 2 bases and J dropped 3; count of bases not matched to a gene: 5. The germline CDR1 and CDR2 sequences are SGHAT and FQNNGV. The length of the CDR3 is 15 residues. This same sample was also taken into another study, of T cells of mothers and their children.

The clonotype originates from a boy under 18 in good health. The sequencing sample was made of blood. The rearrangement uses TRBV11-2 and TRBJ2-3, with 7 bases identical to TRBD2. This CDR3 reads CASSLFPGRTDTQYF. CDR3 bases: TGTGCCAGCAGCTTATTTCCCGGGAGGACAGATACGCAGTATTTT. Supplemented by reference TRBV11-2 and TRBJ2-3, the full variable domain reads EAGVAQSPRYKIIEKRQSVAFWCNPISGHATLYWYQQILGQGPKLLIQFQNNGVVDDSQLPKDRFSAERLKGVDSTLKIQPAKLEDSAVYLCASSLFPGRTDTQYFGPGTRLTVL.